This T cell receptor beta chain was documented in a study of cytotoxic CD8 clonotypes in ibrutinib-treated CLL. At the level of the study: Responses: approximately 25 partial, 2 complete; after median approximately 67 months, around 15 stayed remitted, roughly 12 progressed.

PBMCs were cryopreserved, and 1.5 to 2.5 micrograms of genomic DNA from them went into TCR beta libraries. Concerning this clone itself: Its antigen is as yet unknown.

Depths of 1 in 200,000 to 1 in 1 million T cells were the sequencing target. Method: immunoSEQ multiplex PCR; TCRdb's copy keeps in-frame clones and lacks some. This sample carries 150,000 to 200,000 clones, 81% of them seen once, and the ten largest clones take roughly 2%. Regarding the study as a whole: Clonality correlated strongly with circulating CD8+ T cells and exceeded age-matched healthy donors at baseline.

Per germline, CDR1 MNHEY and CDR2 SVGAGI. The ends were cut back, 6 bases at V and 4 bases at J, with 10 bases in the middle. The CDR3 is 13 amino acids. V gene TRBV6-5 combines with J gene TRBJ1-5; tentative D call: TRBD1 (5 bases). Here the sequenced sample was PBMCs, taken after 12 months of ibrutinib treatment. The receptor was isolated from a human donor with chronic lymphocytic leukemia. The chain's CDR3 is CASSIDSNQPQHF. CDR3 coding DNA: TGTGCCAGCAGCATCGACAGTAATCAGCCCCAGCATTTT.